Detailed here is one T cell receptor (beta chain). This clone turned up a few times. Its specific antigen is unknown. One base away there is no much larger clone; base qualities are not given. This entry belongs to a study of control samples from healthy donors and cancer patients (dated by TCRdb to 2020 to 2022). The library was generated by the immunoSEQ multiplex PCR assay. As stored in TCRdb, this immuneACCESS dataset retains in-frame rearrangements with V and J assigned. A fraction of the clones does not appear; measured against another copy, unresolved V genes explain less than half of the discrepancy, and the remainder lacks a known reason. The sample table lists roughly 120,000 clones, around 87% of them with a count of one. The ten biggest clones cover roughly 4% of the sample. CDR1 and CDR2 are drawn from the germline V gene: SGHVS, FQNEAQ. The CDR3 has 17 amino acids, counting the end cysteine and phenylalanine. Solely the CDR3 DNA is kept, with 51 bases framed from the first base. Trimmed from V: 5 bases; trimmed from J: 0 bases; junction bases lacking a gene match: 10.

This clonotype originated in a woman in her sixties or seventies with lung cancer. Recombination connected TRBV7-8 to TRBJ1-5; 7 central bases correspond to TRBD1. The sequenced sample was PBMCs. The nucleotides read TGTGCCAGCAGCCCTGGACAGGAGGGGTATAGCAATCAGCCCCAGCATTTT. It specifies CASSPGQEGYSNQPQHF.